What follows are 5 T cell receptor beta chains derived from one specimen sequenced in a study of T-cell reconstitution after alpha-beta-depleted transplantation in children. Unique molecular identifiers tagged the TCRbeta library. TCRdb passed the PCR reads through MiXCR, listing each CDR3 protein once. The sample includes about 610,000 distinct CDR3 sequences, roughly 10% seen only once; the top ten take less than 5%. Here the sequenced sample was PBMCs from the stem cell graft donor, taken from the stem cell graft. Receptor source: a human donor who donated a stem cell graft to a child with acute myeloid leukemia.

This clonotype was detected a few times. The gene calls are TRBV5-1 and TRBJ2-3, with D uncertain. The germline V gene has CDR1 SGHRS and CDR2 YFSETQ. V lost 1 base and J lost 2, with 8 bases in between. CDR3 size: 14 residues. In nucleotides, the CDR3 is TGCGCCAGCAGCTTGACGACCTTCACAGATACGCAGTATTTT. It specifies CASSLTTFTDTQYF.

This clonotype was observed at least ten times. DNA of the CDR3: TGTGCCAGCAGTAGGACCTACGAGCAGTACTTC. Protein sequence: CASSRTYEQYF. The chain uses TRBV2 and TRBJ2-7; D call uncertain. CDR1 is SNHLY, CDR2 FYNNEI, per germline. V dropped 5 bases and J dropped 2 bases, with 4 bases sitting between them. The CDR3 contains 11 residues.

This clonotype was observed a handful of times. The V call is TRBV24-1, the J call TRBJ2-5, with 7 bases fitting TRBD2. Losses at the gene ends were 7 bases for V and 1 base for J; bases not matched to a gene: 5. This CDR3 comprises 14 residues. CDR1 and CDR2 from the germline V gene are KGHDR and SFDVKD. DNA of the CDR3: TGTGCCACCAGGGAAACTAGCGCCCAAGAGACCCAGTACTTC. Translating gives CATRETSAQETQYF.

This chain links TRBV20-1 with TRBJ2-2; 7 bases agree with TRBD1. CDR3 length: 15 residues. Germline V gene sequence: CDR1 DFQATT, CDR2 SNEGSKA (reference sequence). V gave up 4 bases and J gave up 6 bases; unmatched junction bases: 11. The chain's CDR3 is CSANKAQGVAGELFF. CDR3 bases: TGCAGTGCTAATAAGGCGCAGGGGGTGGCCGGGGAGCTGTTTTTT.

This clonotype has at least ten counts. J is TRBJ1-1 and V is TRBV5-1; 7 bases match TRBD1. V lost 3 bases and J lost 2; bases outside the gene matches: 10. Germline V gives CDR1 SGHRS, CDR2 YFSETQ. This CDR3 spans 16 amino acids. In DNA form, the CDR3 reads TGCGCCAGCAGCTCGGACCAGGGGGGAATCAACACTGAAGCTTTCTTT. Translating gives CASSSDQGGINTEAFF.